What follows are 20 T cell receptor beta chains derived from one specimen sequenced in a study of blood T cell repertoires in COVID-19. Only in-frame clones appear in the TCRdb table, and some are missing; sequencing was by immunoSEQ multiplex PCR. This table holds roughly 150,000 clones, around nine tenths found once. Sequencing input: peripheral blood. The receptors originated from a woman aged 70-85 years with COVID-19, enrolled during active disease.

The chain recombines TRBV5-8 with TRBJ2-7; 12 bases agree with TRBD1. Looked up from germline, CDR1 is SGHTS and CDR2 is YDEGEE. J was trimmed by 5 bases and V by 2 bases; bases with no gene match: 5. CDR3 length: 15 residues. The CDR3 reads CASSFRGTGGDEQYF. The CDR3 bases are TGTGCCAGCAGCTTTAGAGGGACAGGGGGCGACGAGCAGTACTTC. The entire variable domain, with the rest obtained from reference TRBV5-8 and TRBJ2-7, is as follows: EAGVTQSPTHLIKTRGQQATLRCSPISGHTSVYWYQQALGLGLQFLLWYDEGEERNRGNFPPRFSGRQFPNYSSELNVNALELEDSALYLCASSFRGTGGDEQYFGPGTRLTVT.

The genes are TRBV18 and TRBJ2-1, with 9 positions matching TRBD1. Germline V gene sequence: CDR1 KGHSH, CDR2 LQKENI. The CDR3 totals 14 residues. V was pared by 3 bases and J by 9 bases, with 6 bases of the junction left unmatched. The CDR3 is CASSPGTGIFEQFF. The CDR3 DNA reads as TGTGCCAGCTCACCGGGGACAGGGATCTTTGAGCAGTTCTTC. Based on the CDR3 plus reference TRBV18 and TRBJ2-1, the full variable domain is NAGVMQNPRHLVRRRGQEARLRCSPMKGHSHVYWYRQLPEEGLKFMVYLQKENIIDESGMPKERFSAEFPKEGPSILRIQQVVRGDSAAYFCASSPGTGIFEQFFGPGTRLTVL.

This chain uses TRBV29-1 with TRBJ2-3; weak D call: TRBD1 (5 bases). Per germline, CDR1 SQVTM and CDR2 ANQGSEA. V was pared by 6 bases and J by 6 bases, with 16 bases between. This CDR3 contains 13 residues. The CDR3: CSVDLTVRDTQYF. CDR3 coding DNA: TGCAGCGTGGACCTGACAGTGAGGGATACGCAGTATTTT.

CDR3 sequence reads: CASARDRQYNEQFF. The CDR3 DNA reads TGTGCCAGTGCCCGGGACAGGCAGTACAATGAGCAGTTCTTC. The genes are TRBV19 and TRBJ2-1, with 8 positions matching TRBD1. CDR1 and CDR2 from the germline V gene are LNHDA and SQIVND (reference sequence). V trimming: 8 bases; J trimming: 4 bases; junction bases outside the gene matches: 7. The CDR3 runs 14 residues.

The V and J genes are TRBV11-2 and TRBJ1-5, with D possibly TRBD1 on 5 matching bases. V was cut by 4 bases and J by 8 bases, with 15 bases left in between. CDR3 size: 14 residues. In germline, CDR1 is SGHAT, CDR2 FQNNGV. The CDR3 region is CASSSDARVEPQHF. CDR3 nucleotide sequence: TGTGCCAGCAGCTCCGACGCCAGGGTTGAGCCCCAGCATTTT.

DNA for the CDR3: TGTGCCTGGAAACAGGGACACACCATATATTTT. Protein: CAWKQGHTIYF. The chain employs TRBV30 and TRBJ1-3; a possible D gene is TRBD1 (6 bases). Looked up from germline, CDR1 is GTSNPN and CDR2 is SVGIG (reference sequence). This CDR3 has 11 residues. V shed 4 bases and J shed 8 bases, with 9 bases lying between them.

This clone was recorded only once. CDR3 loop: CASSLVNRDSPLHF. The CDR3 DNA reads as TGTGCCAGCAGCTTAGTAAACAGGGATTCACCCCTCCACTTT. The chain links TRBV7-2 to TRBJ1-6, with D possibly being TRBD1 (6 bases). This CDR3 is built from 14 residues. The germline CDR1 and CDR2 sequences are SGHTA and FQGNSA. V was clipped by 1 base and J by 8 bases, with 9 bases between them. The whole variable domain, remainder taken from reference TRBV7-2 and TRBJ1-6, is GAGVSQSPSNKVTEKGKDVELRCDPISGHTALYWYRQSLGQGLEFLIYFQGNSAPDKSGLPSDRFSAERTGGSVSTLTIQRTQQEDSAVYLCASSLVNRDSPLHFGNGTRLTVT.

V usage is TRBV11-2 and J usage is TRBJ2-2; 8 positions match TRBD2. This CDR3 has 16 residues. Per the germline V gene, CDR1 is SGHAT and CDR2 is FQNNGV. V was clipped by 2 bases and J by 1 base; unmatched bases: 3. The DNA for the CDR3 is TGTGCCAGCAGCTTAATGCGGGGGGTGAACACCGGGGAGCTGTTTTTT. Protein product: CASSLMRGVNTGELFF.

The V and J genes are TRBV5-1 and TRBJ2-5; TRBD2 matches at 15 bases. V lost 7 bases to trimming and J lost 6 bases; unmatched junction nucleotides: 10. CDR3 size: 16 residues. From germline, CDR1 is SGHRS and CDR2 YFSETQ. The CDR3 DNA follows: TGCGCCAGCGCTGGAGGACTAGCGGGGGGGCACAAGACCCAGTACTTC. Residues: CASAGGLAGGHKTQYF.

This sequence joins TRBV30 and TRBJ1-5; D gene ambiguous. Germline assignment: CDR1 GTSNPN and CDR2 SVGIG (reference sequence). This CDR3 contains 14 residues. The germline V and J ends were trimmed by 1 base and 0 bases, with 7 bases remaining between them. CDR3 nucleotide sequence: TGTGCCTGGAGTGCGGGAGATAGCAATCAGCCCCAGCATTTT. Translating gives CAWSAGDSNQPQHF.

The genes are TRBV28 and TRBJ1-3; possibly TRBD1 for D (6 bases). V lost 6 bases and J lost 4, with 13 bases in between. This CDR3 is built from 14 residues. In germline, CDR1 is MDHEN, CDR2 SYDVKM. The CDR3 nucleotides read TGTGCCAGCAGGCTGGGGGCTTCGGGAAACACCATATATTTT. The encoded protein is CASRLGASGNTIYF.

V and J are TRBV5-1 and TRBJ1-4, with 9 bases lining up with TRBD1. Germline CDR1 SGHRS, CDR2 YFSETQ. This CDR3 is built from 19 residues. V lost 6 bases to trimming and J lost 3 bases; unmatched junction nucleotides: 18. The CDR3 loop is CASTPGAPTGGRANEKLFF. The CDR3 DNA reads as TGCGCCAGCACCCCCGGGGCCCCGACAGGGGGTAGGGCTAATGAAAAACTGTTTTTT. Combining the CDR3 with reference TRBV5-1 and TRBJ1-4 gives the whole variable domain KAGVTQTPRYLIKTRGQQVTLSCSPISGHRSVSWYQQTPGQGLQFLFEYFSETQRNKGNFPGRFSGRQFSNSRSEMNVSTLELGDSALYLCASTPGAPTGGRANEKLFFGSGTQLSVL.

J is TRBJ1-2 and V is TRBV2; D unresolved. There are 13 residues in the CDR3. Germline V CDR1 and CDR2: SNHLY, FYNNEI. The V end was cut by 4 bases, the J end by 0 bases, with 6 bases between. In DNA form, the CDR3 reads TGTGCCAGCAGTGTGCGGTCTAACTATGGCTACACCTTC. Protein product: CASSVRSNYGYTF.

This chain joins TRBV6-6 and TRBJ1-1, with 9 bases lining up with TRBD1. This CDR3 is built from 14 residues. V lost 6 bases, J lost 6 bases, and 8 bases stayed unmatched. The germline gives CDR1 MNHNY, CDR2 SVGAGI (reference sequence). CDR3 sequence (DNA): TGTGCCAGCAGCGCGGGACAGGGAGAATCTGAAGCTTTCTTT. Translated: CASSAGQGESEAFF.

V gene TRBV5-6 combines with J gene TRBJ2-1; possibly TRBD1 for D (6 bases). Germline V gives CDR1 SGHDT, CDR2 YYEEEE. The CDR3 runs to 16 residues. Trimming pared 0 bases from V and 6 bases from J, leaving 16 bases between. The chain's CDR3 is CASSLGPHRVGNEQFF. DNA for the CDR3: TGTGCCAGCAGCTTGGGGCCCCACAGGGTGGGCAATGAGCAGTTCTTC.

The V gene is TRBV3-1 (or the pseudogene TRBV3-2), the J gene TRBJ2-2; 11 positions agree with TRBD2. The V and J ends lost 0 bases and 0 bases, in that order; junction bases with no gene match: 9. The CDR3 has 20 amino acids. Germline V gene lookup returns CDR1 LGHDT and CDR2 YNNKEL (reference sequence). CDR3 region: CASSQEWLAGGPTNTGELFF. The CDR3 bases are TGTGCCAGCAGCCAAGAATGGCTAGCGGGGGGACCCACGAACACCGGGGAGCTGTTTTTT.

This clone was seen only once. The rearrangement joins TRBV19 to TRBJ1-2; D unresolved. The CDR3 runs to 14 residues. Germline-derived CDR1 and CDR2 are LNHDA and SQIVND (reference sequence). Trimming removed 3 bases at V and 3 bases at J, with 11 bases between. CDR3 sequence reads: CASSIGEGYYGYTF. CDR3 in DNA: TGTGCCAGTAGTATTGGCGAGGGCTACTATGGCTACACCTTC.

The chain recombines TRBV13 with TRBJ2-6; a weak D match, TRBD2 (6 bases). The germline V and J ends were trimmed by 3 bases and 4 bases, with 25 bases remaining between them. Germline CDR1 reads PRHDT; CDR2 reads FYEKMQ (reference sequence). This CDR3 is 20 amino acids long. The CDR3 nucleotides are TGTGCCAGCAGCTTCTATACCCCCGGGAGCGGCTTTTTCGGGGCCAACGTCCTGACTTTC. Its translation is CASSFYTPGSGFFGANVLTF.

This rearrangement joins TRBV4-1 to TRBJ2-7, with TRBD1 matching 7 bases. J gave up 0 bases and V 1 base, and 9 bases lay outside the gene matches. CDR3 length: 17 amino acids. Germline loops: CDR1 MGHRA, CDR2 YSYEKL. This CDR3 reads CASSQAISGGSSYEQYF. In nucleotides, the CDR3 is TGCGCCAGCAGCCAAGCTATTTCAGGGGGATCCTCCTACGAGCAGTACTTC.

The chain employs TRBV7-3 and TRBJ2-1; D remains unclear. Trimming shortened V by 0 bases and J by 4 bases, and 7 bases separated the two germline ends. The CDR3 sequence is 14 residues long. Germline loops: CDR1 SGHTA, CDR2 FQGTGA. The CDR3 DNA reads TGTGCCAGCAGCTTAACGTTCCTTTACAATGAGCAGTTCTTC. As protein: CASSLTFLYNEQFF. The full variable domain, in which reference TRBV7-3 and TRBJ2-1 provide the parts outside the CDR3, is GAGVSQTPSNKVTEKGKYVELRCDPISGHTALYWYRQSLGQGPEFLIYFQGTGAADDSGLPNDRFFAVRPEGSVSTLKIQRTERGDSAVYLCASSLTFLYNEQFFGPGTRLTVL.